This TCR beta chain was obtained from a study of blood T cell repertoires in COVID-19. V lost 5 bases to trimming and J lost 1 base; unmatched junction nucleotides: 7. The germline CDR1 and CDR2 sequences are SEHNR and FQNEAQ (reference sequence). The CDR3 sequence is 17 residues long. Using immunoSEQ multiplex PCR, the repertoire was profiled, and TCRdb retains in-frame clones only, with some absent. Of more than 250,000 clones listed, approximately 78% are singletons. Sequencing was done on a sample of PBMCs or T cells enriched from blood (not recorded which). The receptor was isolated from a man aged 35 to 55 who had been exposed to COVID-19. The chain is built from TRBV7-9 and TRBJ2-1; 11 bases map to TRBD2. The CDR3 DNA reads TGTGCCAGCAGCCCGAGACTAGCGGGATGGTCCTACAATGAGCAGTTCTTC. This sequence encodes CASSPRLAGWSYNEQFF.